This TCR beta chain appears in the sequencing data of a study of radiation and T cells in renal cell carcinoma. Study results and caveats: No pretreatment tumor biopsies were available for baseline clonotypes. Top tumor clonotypes rose in blood 2 weeks post-radiation, then contracted.

The time point here: blood 2 weeks post-SBRT. As for treatment: 15 Gy SBRT to primary tumor, nephrectomy 4 weeks later. V was cut by 8 bases and J by 6 bases, with 13 bases left in between. From germline, CDR1 is GTSNPN and CDR2 SVGIG (reference sequence). This CDR3 comprises 12 residues. This clone has just a few counts. Its cognate antigen is unknown. TCRdb's table, derived via immunoSEQ multiplex PCR, lists solely in-frame clones and lacks some. This sample yields about 120,000 clones, of which around 81% are seen a single time; roughly 6.2% belongs to the top ten. The gene calls are TRBV30 and TRBJ2-2; D is ambiguous. The TCR originated in a man aged 45-60 years with renal cell carcinoma. The sequencing here drew on blood, taken from a patient whose treatment included radiotherapy and nephrectomy. CDR3 sequence reads: CARSIGPGELFF. CDR3 coding DNA: TGTGCCCGGTCGATCGGCCCCGGGGAGCTGTTTTTT. Looking up the rest from reference TRBV30 and TRBJ2-2 gives the full variable domain: SQTIHQWPATLVQPVGSPLSLECTVEGTSNPNLYWYRQAAGRGLQLLFYSVGIGQISSEVPQNLSASRPQDRQFILSSKKLLLSDSGFYLCARSIGPGELFFGEGSRLTVL.